This note documents a single T cell receptor (beta chain) sequence. The source of the sample is a study of blood T cell repertoires in COVID-19. Overall study: The study drew acute and convalescent COVID-19 samples from the United States, Italy and Spain.

The CDR3 contains 13 residues. The V gene end was trimmed by 6 bases and the J gene end by 6 bases; junction bases not matched to a gene: 8. CDR1 LNHDA and CDR2 SQIVND come from the germline V gene (reference sequence). Original handling: Nucleated cell number was recorded as an estimate derived from reference gene primer amplification. Using immunoSEQ multiplex PCR, the repertoire was profiled, and TCRdb retains in-frame clones only, with some absent. V and J calls and clone size are given by that table; D and trimming were obtained from the DNA. The sample lists about 59,000 clones, 80% to 95% occurring once.

The J gene is TRBJ2-7, the V gene TRBV19; 7 bases agree with TRBD2. Sequences were obtained from peripheral blood. This clonotype was sampled from a man older than 75 with acute or convalescent COVID-19. The CDR3: CASSQSGGREQYF. CDR3 sequence (DNA): TGTGCCAGTAGCCAATCGGGAGGACGCGAGCAGTACTTC.